This is a list of T cell receptor beta chains from one sample in a study of patients and donors after allogeneic stem cell transplantation. TCRdb analysed the RT-PCR reads with MiXCR anew, one entry per CDR3 protein. The data contain 900,000 to 1,000,000 distinct CDR3 sequences, roughly 18% of them seen just once; the ten biggest clones take up 6%. Sample: blood, either unsorted or a sorted T cell fraction (not recorded which). These receptors were taken from a human donor who was either an allogeneic HSCT recipient or a stem cell or donor lymphocyte infusion donor (not recorded which). It is not recorded whose cells these are; they may come from a transplant donor. Each CDR3 is given with its conserved first and last residue.

v_call	j_call	cdr3_aa
TRBV5-1	TRBJ2-1	CASSPEDRTYYNEQFF
TRBV6-2/TRBV6-3	TRBJ2-2	CASSYRRGATGELFF
TRBV20-1	TRBJ2-5	CSAMTGTSIKTQYF
TRBV12-5	TRBJ2-1	CASGLGTMSREQFF
TRBV13	TRBJ2-1	CASSPGGAGGTNEQFF
TRBV10-3	TRBJ1-1	CAISGPPRGGNTEAFF
TRBV6-5	TRBJ2-7	CASSYGVLGRYYEQYF
TRBV24-1	TRBJ2-1	CATSDFPQGHNEQFF
TRBV7-9	TRBJ1-1	CASSSSGGSNTEAFF
TRBV11-2	TRBJ2-2	CASSLFRDMNTGELFF
TRBV18	TRBJ2-7	CASSPTGPTYEQYF
TRBV14	TRBJ2-1	CASSLISTGYNEQFF
TRBV5-6	TRBJ2-7	CASSQPWSRDSYEQYF